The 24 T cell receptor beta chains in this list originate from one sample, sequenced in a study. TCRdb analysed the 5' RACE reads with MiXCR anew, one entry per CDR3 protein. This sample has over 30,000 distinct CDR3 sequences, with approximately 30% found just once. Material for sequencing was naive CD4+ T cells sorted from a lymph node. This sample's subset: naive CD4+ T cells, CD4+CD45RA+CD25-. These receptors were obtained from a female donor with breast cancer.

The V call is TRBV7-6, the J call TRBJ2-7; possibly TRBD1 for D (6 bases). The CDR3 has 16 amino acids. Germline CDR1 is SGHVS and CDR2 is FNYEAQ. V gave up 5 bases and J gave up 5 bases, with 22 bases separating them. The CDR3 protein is CASSESAGTTQNEQYF. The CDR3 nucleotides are TGTGCCAGCAGCGAATCCGCCGGGACAACTCAAAACGAGCAGTACTTC.

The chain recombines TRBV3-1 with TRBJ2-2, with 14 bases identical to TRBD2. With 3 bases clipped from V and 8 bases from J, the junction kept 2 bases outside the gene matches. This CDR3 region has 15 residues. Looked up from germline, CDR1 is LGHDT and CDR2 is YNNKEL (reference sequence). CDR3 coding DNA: TGTGCCAGCAGCCAGGGACTAGCGGGAGTAGGGGAGCTGTTTTTT. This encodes CASSQGLAGVGELFF.

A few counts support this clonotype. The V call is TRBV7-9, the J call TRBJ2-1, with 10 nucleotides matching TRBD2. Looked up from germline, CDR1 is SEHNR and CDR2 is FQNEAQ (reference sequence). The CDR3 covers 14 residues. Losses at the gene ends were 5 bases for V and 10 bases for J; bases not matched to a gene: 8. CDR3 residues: CASSPRTSGYEQFF. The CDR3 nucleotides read TGTGCCAGCAGCCCCCGGACTAGCGGCTACGAGCAGTTCTTC.

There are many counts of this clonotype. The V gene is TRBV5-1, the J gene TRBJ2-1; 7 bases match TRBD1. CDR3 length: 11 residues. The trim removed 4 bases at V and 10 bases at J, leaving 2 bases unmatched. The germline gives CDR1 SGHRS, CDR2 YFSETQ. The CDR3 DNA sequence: TGCGCCAGCAGCCTGGGACAGGAGCAGTTCTTC. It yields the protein CASSLGQEQFF.

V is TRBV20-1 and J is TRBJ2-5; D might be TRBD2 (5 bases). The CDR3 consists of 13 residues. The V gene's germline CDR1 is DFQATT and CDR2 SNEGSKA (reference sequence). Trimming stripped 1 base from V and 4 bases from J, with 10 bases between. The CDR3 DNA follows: TGCAGTGCTAGAGTGGTCGGAGGAGAGACCCAGTACTTC. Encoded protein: CSARVVGGETQYF.

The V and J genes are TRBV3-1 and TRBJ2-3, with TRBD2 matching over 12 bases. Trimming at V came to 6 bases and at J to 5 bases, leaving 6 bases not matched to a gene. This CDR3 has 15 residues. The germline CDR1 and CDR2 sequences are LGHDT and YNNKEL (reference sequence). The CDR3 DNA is TGTGCCAGCAGTCCTAGCGGGGGGGGGGGAGATACGCAGTATTTT. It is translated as CASSPSGGGGDTQYF.

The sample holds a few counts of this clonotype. In DNA, the CDR3 is TGTGCCAGCAGTGACTGGGGACTAGCGGGAGAAGAGACCCAGTACTTC. It codes for CASSDWGLAGEETQYF. The chain uses TRBV2 and TRBJ2-5; 14 bases are a match to TRBD2. The CDR3 runs 16 residues. The junction had 3 bases not matched to a gene; V was cut back by 3 bases and J by 3 bases. Germline CDR1 is SNHLY and CDR2 is FYNNEI.

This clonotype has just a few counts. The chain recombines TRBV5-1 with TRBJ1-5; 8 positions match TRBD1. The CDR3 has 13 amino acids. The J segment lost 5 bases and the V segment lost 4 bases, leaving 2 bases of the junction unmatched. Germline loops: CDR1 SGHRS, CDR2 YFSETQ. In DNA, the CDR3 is TGCGCCAGCAGCGAGGGACAGGATCAGCCCCAGCATTTT. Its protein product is CASSEGQDQPQHF.

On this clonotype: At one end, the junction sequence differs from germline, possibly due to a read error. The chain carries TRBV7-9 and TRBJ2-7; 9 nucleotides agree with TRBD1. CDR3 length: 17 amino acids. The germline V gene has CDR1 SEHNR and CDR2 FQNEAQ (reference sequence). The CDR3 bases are TGTGCCAGCAGCTTTCCACCGCTCGGGACAGGGTCCTCCGAGCAGTACTTC. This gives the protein CASSFPPLGTGSSEQYF.

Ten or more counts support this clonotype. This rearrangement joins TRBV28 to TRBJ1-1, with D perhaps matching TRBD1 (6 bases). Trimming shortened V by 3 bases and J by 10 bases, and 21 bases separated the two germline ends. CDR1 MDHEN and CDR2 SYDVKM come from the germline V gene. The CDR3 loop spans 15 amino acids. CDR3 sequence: CASSFGHRVPSRAFF. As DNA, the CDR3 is TGTGCCAGCAGTTTCGGACACAGGGTACCATCCCGAGCTTTCTTT.

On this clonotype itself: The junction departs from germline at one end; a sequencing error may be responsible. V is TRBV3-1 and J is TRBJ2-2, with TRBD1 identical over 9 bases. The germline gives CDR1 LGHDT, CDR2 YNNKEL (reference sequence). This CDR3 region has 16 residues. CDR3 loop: CASTEKDRGVAGELLF. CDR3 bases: TGTGCCAGCACCGAGAAAGACAGGGGGGTAGCCGGGGAGCTGCTTTTT.

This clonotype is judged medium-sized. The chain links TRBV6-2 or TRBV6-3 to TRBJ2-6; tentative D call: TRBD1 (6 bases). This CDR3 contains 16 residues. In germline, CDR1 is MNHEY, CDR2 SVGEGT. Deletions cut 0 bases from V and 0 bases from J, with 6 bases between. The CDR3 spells CASSYSGHSGANVLTF. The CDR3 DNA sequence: TGTGCCAGCAGTTACTCGGGACACTCTGGGGCCAACGTCCTGACTTTC.

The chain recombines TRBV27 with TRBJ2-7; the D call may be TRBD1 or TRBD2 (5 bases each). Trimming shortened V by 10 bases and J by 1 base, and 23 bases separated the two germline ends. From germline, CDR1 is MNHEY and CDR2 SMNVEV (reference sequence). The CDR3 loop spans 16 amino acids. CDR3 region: CATSPPGLYQSYEQYF. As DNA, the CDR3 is TGTGCCACCTCCCCTCCGGGGCTCTACCAGTCCTACGAGCAGTACTTC.

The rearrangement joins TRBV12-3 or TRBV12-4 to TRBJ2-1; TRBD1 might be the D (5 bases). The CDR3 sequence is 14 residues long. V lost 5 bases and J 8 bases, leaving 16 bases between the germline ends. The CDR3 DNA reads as TGTGCCAGCAGTAGGCCCAGGGATGGGGATGAGCAGTTCTTC. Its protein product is CASSRPRDGDEQFF.

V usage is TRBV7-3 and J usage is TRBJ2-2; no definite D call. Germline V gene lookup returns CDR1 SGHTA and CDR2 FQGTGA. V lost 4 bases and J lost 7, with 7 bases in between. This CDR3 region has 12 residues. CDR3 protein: CASSSLFGELFF. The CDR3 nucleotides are TGTGCCAGCAGCTCCCTTTTCGGGGAGCTGTTTTTT.

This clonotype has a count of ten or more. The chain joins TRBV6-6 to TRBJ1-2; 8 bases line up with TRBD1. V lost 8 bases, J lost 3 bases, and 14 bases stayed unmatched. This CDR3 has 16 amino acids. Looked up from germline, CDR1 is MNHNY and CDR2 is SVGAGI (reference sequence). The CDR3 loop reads CASLGQGGDNDYGYTF. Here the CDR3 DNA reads TGTGCCAGCCTCGGACAGGGAGGTGACAACGACTATGGCTACACCTTC.

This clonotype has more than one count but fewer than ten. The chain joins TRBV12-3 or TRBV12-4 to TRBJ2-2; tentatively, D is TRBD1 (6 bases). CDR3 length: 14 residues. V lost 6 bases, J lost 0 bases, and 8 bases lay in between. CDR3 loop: CASRDSPNTGELFF. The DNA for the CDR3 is TGTGCCAGCAGGGACAGTCCGAACACCGGGGAGCTGTTTTTT.

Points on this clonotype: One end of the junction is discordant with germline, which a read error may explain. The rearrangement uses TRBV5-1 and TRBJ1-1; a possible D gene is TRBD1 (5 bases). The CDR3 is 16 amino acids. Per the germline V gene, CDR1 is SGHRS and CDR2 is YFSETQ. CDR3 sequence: CASSLIVTAMNTEVFF. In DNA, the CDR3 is TGCGCCAGCAGCTTGATTGTGACAGCTATGAACACTGAAGTTTTCTTT.

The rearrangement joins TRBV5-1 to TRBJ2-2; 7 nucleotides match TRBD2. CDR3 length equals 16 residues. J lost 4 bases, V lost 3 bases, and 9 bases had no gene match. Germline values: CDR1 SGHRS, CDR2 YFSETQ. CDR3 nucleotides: TGCGCCAGCAGCTCGGGCGGGAGACCGGCCACCGGGGAGCTGTTTTTT. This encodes CASSSGGRPATGELFF.

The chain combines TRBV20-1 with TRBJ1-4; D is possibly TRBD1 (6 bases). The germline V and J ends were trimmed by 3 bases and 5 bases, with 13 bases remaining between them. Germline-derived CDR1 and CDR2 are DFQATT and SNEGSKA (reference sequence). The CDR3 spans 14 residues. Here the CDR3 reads CSASAGGWNEKLFF. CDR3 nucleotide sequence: TGCAGTGCTAGTGCGGGGGGCTGGAATGAAAAACTGTTTTTT.

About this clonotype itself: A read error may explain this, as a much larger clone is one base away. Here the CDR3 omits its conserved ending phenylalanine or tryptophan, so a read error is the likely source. The chain's CDR3 is CASSATLAGGNEQFC. The CDR3, as DNA: TGCGCCAGCAGCGCCACACTAGCGGGAGGGAATGAGCAGTTCTGC. The rearrangement joins TRBV5-1 to TRBJ2-1; 13 bases are a match to TRBD2. From germline, CDR1 is SGHRS and CDR2 YFSETQ. The CDR3 loop spans 15 amino acids. V lost 4 bases and J lost 7; bases outside the gene matches: 5.

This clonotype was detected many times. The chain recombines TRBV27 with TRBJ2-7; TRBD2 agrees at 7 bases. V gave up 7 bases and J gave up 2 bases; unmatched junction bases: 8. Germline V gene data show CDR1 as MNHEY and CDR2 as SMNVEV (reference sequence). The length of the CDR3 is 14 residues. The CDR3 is CASTPVAGAYEQYF. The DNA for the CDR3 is TGTGCCAGCACCCCGGTAGCGGGCGCCTACGAGCAGTACTTC.

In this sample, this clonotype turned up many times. The CDR3 here is CASSLDAGANYEQYF. CDR3 DNA sequence: TGTGCCAGCAGCTTAGATGCGGGAGCGAACTACGAGCAGTACTTC. The chain is built from TRBV11-3 and TRBJ2-7; TRBD2 agrees at 7 bases. The germline CDR1 and CDR2 sequences are SGHNT and YENEEA. Trimming cost V 0 bases and J 3 bases; bases outside gene matches: 5. This CDR3 is built from 15 residues.

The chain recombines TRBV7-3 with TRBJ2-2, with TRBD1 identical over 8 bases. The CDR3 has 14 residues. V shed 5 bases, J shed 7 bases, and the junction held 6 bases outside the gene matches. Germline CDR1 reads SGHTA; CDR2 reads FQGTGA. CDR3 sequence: CASSPQGAHGELFF. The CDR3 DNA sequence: TGTGCCAGCAGCCCCCAGGGGGCGCACGGGGAGCTGTTTTTT. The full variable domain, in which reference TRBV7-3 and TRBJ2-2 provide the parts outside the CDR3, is GAGVSQTPSNKVTEKGKYVELRCDPISGHTALYWYRQSLGQGPEFLIYFQGTGAADDSGLPNDRFFAVRPEGSVSTLKIQRTERGDSAVYLCASSPQGAHGELFFGEGSRLTVL.